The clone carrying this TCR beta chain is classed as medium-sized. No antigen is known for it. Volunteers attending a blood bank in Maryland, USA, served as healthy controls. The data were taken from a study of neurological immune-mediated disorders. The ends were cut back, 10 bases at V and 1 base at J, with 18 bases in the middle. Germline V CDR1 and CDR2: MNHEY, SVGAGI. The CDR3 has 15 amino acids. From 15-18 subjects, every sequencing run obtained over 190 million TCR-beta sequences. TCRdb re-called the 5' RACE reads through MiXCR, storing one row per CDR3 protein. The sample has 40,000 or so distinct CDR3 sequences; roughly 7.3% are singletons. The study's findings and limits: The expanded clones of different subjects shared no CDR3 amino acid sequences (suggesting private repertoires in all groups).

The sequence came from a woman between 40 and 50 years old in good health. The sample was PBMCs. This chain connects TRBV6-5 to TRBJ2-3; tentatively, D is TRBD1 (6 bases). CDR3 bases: TGTGCCACCAGAGGGGGTTTGAGCGGCACAGATACGCAGTATTTT. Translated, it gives CATRGGLSGTDTQYF.